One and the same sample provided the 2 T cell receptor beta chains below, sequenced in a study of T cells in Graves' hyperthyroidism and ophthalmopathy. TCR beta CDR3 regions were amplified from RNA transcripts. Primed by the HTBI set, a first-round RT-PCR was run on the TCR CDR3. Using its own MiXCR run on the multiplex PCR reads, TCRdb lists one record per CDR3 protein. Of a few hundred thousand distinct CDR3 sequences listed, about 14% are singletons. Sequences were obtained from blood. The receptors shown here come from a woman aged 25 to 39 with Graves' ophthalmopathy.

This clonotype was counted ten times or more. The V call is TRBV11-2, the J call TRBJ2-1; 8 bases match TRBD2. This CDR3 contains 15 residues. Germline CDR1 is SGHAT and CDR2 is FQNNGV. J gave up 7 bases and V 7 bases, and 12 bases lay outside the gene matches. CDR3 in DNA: TGTGCCAGCACCCTTGGTGCGGGGGGCCCAAATGAGCAGTTCTTC. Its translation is CASTLGAGGPNEQFF.

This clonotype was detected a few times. The CDR3 coding sequence is TGTGCCAGCAGCCAAGACAGGTTTGCCTCTGGAAACACCATATATTTT. Translation gives CASSQDRFASGNTIYF. The rearrangement joins TRBV3-1 to TRBJ1-3; no definite D call. Per germline, CDR1 LGHDT and CDR2 YNNKEL (reference sequence). This CDR3 spans 16 amino acids. Between the trimmed V and J ends, which lost 0 bases and 0 bases, there was a span of 9 bases.